The entry below describes one T cell receptor beta chain. Per the original data handling: The authors estimated nucleated cell counts from reference gene primer amplification. Here immunoSEQ multiplex PCR was the method, and the copy in TCRdb shows in-frame clones only, minus some. V and J calls and clone size are given by that table; D and trimming were obtained from the DNA. The table records a few hundred thousand clones, about nine tenths of them present only once. CDR3 length: 15 amino acids. V was pared by 4 bases and J by 10 bases, with 10 bases of the junction left unmatched. Germline values: CDR1 MGHRA, CDR2 YSYEKL. The sample belongs to a study of blood T cell repertoires in COVID-19. Study details: Samples taken during acute and convalescent COVID-19 were collected in the United States, Italy and Spain. In each case, the material was cDNA or gDNA derived from T cells, B-cell-depleted T cells, or PBMCs.

This clonotype was sampled from a woman aged 40 to 50 who had recovered from COVID-19. J is TRBJ1-4 and V is TRBV4-1, with TRBD1 matching 9 bases. The sample consisted of peripheral blood. As DNA, the CDR3 is TGCGCCAGCAGCCCAAACCGGGACAGGGCAGGAAAACTGTTTTTT. This sequence encodes CASSPNRDRAGKLFF.